This T cell receptor beta chain was found in a study of blood T cell repertoires in COVID-19. Study background: Sources were T cells, B-cell-depleted T cells, or PBMCs; the material itself was cDNA or gDNA.

The V gene's germline CDR1 is SGHNT and CDR2 YYREEE (reference sequence). This CDR3 contains 16 residues. V lost 0 bases and J lost 2; bases outside the gene matches: 5. Assay: immunoSEQ multiplex PCR; the TCRdb copy retains only in-frame clones and omits some. The sample contains 130,000 to 150,000 clones, 80% to 90% of which appear only once. The chain carries TRBV5-4 and TRBJ2-1; 7 positions match TRBD1. This TCR was sampled from an older woman with COVID-19, enrolled during active disease. The specimen sequenced was peripheral blood. CDR3 sequence: CASSLGQGWTYNEQFF. CDR3 nucleotides: TGTGCCAGCAGCTTGGGACAGGGATGGACCTACAATGAGCAGTTCTTC.